The 14 T cell receptor beta chains presented below share a single source sample, sequenced in a study of blood T cell repertoires in COVID-19. Sequencing was performed with immunoSEQ multiplex PCR; in TCRdb, only in-frame clones are kept and a portion is missing. The table has roughly 300,000 clones, more than 80% seen once. Sequenced: peripheral blood. The receptors here all came from a woman aged 25 to 45 with COVID-19, enrolled during active disease.

CDR3 DNA sequence: TGTGCCAGCAGTACGGGACTAGCGCTCTACGAGCAGTACTTC. Translating it yields CASSTGLALYEQYF. This chain uses TRBV6-5 with TRBJ2-7; 10 bases fit TRBD2. This CDR3 region has 14 residues. Per germline, CDR1 MNHEY and CDR2 SVGAGI. Germline trimming cut 5 bases from V and 3 bases from J; bases unmatched to any gene: 4.

The sample holds a few counts of this clone. CDR3 sequence: CASSDQGGHQPQHF. The CDR3, as DNA: TGTGCCAGCAGTGATCAAGGAGGTCACCAGCCCCAGCATTTT. The chain combines TRBV6-1 with TRBJ1-5; D not resolved. Germline CDR1 reads MNHNS; CDR2 reads SASEGT. The CDR3 runs to 14 residues. Trimming removed 3 bases from V and 7 bases from J, with 13 bases in between.

V gene TRBV6-2 or TRBV6-3 combines with J gene TRBJ2-3; no clear D. Germline V gene sequence: CDR1 MNHEY, CDR2 SVGEGT. V lost 2 bases to trimming and J lost 1 base, with 7 bases between them. CDR3 length: 14 amino acids. The CDR3 loop is CASSYGTGTDTQYF. CDR3 DNA sequence: TGTGCCAGCAGTTACGGCACAGGCACAGATACGCAGTATTTT.

The CDR3 is CASSLGTGWSYGYTF. The CDR3 nucleotides read TGTGCCAGCAGCTTAGGAACAGGTTGGAGTTATGGCTACACCTTC. The genes are TRBV11-2 and TRBJ1-2, with D possibly being TRBD1 (5 bases). CDR3 length: 15 amino acids. With 1 base removed from V and 5 bases from J, the gap between germline ends came to 14 bases. Germline V gene sequence: CDR1 SGHAT, CDR2 FQNNGV.

This clone showed up just once. This chain uses TRBV27 with TRBJ2-2; TRBD1 matches at 7 bases. V lost 7 bases and J lost 5; bases outside the gene matches: 7. The CDR3 runs to 14 residues. Germline V gene data show CDR1 as MNHEY and CDR2 as SMNVEV (reference sequence). The CDR3 region has the DNA TGTGCCAGCACCGACAGGGAAGATACCGGGGAGCTGTTTTTT. This encodes CASTDREDTGELFF.

The chain uses TRBV18 and TRBJ1-1; D gene ambiguous. The germline V gene has CDR1 KGHSH and CDR2 LQKENI. The CDR3 totals 13 residues. The V gene lost 4 bases and the J gene lost 2 bases, with 8 bases spanning the gap. The CDR3 loop reads CASSQEGNTEAFF. CDR3 sequence (DNA): TGTGCCAGCTCACAAGAGGGAAACACTGAAGCTTTCTTT.

The rearrangement joins TRBV19 to TRBJ1-1, with a weak D call TRBD1 (5 bases). The length of the CDR3 is 15 residues. Trimming cost V 5 bases and J 5 bases, with 18 bases left between them. Germline CDR1 reads LNHDA; CDR2 reads SQIVND (reference sequence). The CDR3 region has the DNA TGTGCCAGTAGTCCCTGGAGGGCGGGGGGGACTGAAGCTTTCTTT. Its protein is CASSPWRAGGTEAFF. Full variable domain (missing parts from reference TRBV19 and TRBJ1-1): DGGITQSPKYLFRKEGQNVTLSCEQNLNHDAMYWYRQDPGQGLRLIYYSQIVNDFQKGDIAEGYSVSREKKESFPLTVTSAQKNPTAFYLCASSPWRAGGTEAFFGQGTRLTVV.

This chain joins TRBV14 and TRBJ2-1, with 11 bases aligning to TRBD2. The CDR3 is 15 residues long. Germline CDR1 and CDR2: SGHDN and FVKESK. The J segment lost 7 bases and the V segment lost 2 bases, leaving 4 bases of the junction unmatched. The CDR3 loop is CASSQLAGGRNEQFF. CDR3 sequence (DNA): TGTGCCAGCAGCCAACTAGCGGGAGGTCGTAATGAGCAGTTCTTC.

The chain recombines TRBV18 with TRBJ1-1, with 7 bases identical to TRBD1. This CDR3 is built from 15 residues. V was pared by 1 base and J by 3 bases, with 5 bases of the junction left unmatched. Germline values: CDR1 KGHSH, CDR2 LQKENI. This CDR3 is CASSPLGGEDTEAFF. The CDR3 bases are TGTGCCAGCTCACCACTAGGGGGCGAGGACACTGAAGCTTTCTTT.

The chain has TRBV28 and TRBJ1-2, with TRBD1 matching 8 bases. From germline, CDR1 is MDHEN and CDR2 SYDVKM. The CDR3 runs to 14 residues. After removal of 5 bases from V and 3 bases from J, the junction contained 5 bases not matched to a gene. Here the CDR3 DNA reads TGTGCCAGCAGTCCACGGACAGGGCACTATGGCTACACCTTC. Its protein is CASSPRTGHYGYTF.

The chain links TRBV7-2 to TRBJ2-1; no reliable D call. Per the germline V gene, CDR1 is SGHTA and CDR2 is FQGNSA. This CDR3 has 12 residues. The V end lost 5 bases, the J end lost 6 bases, and 8 bases lay between the germline ends. The CDR3 spells CASSGDSNEQFF. The CDR3 coding sequence is TGTGCCAGCAGCGGTGACTCCAATGAGCAGTTCTTC. Supplemented by reference TRBV7-2 and TRBJ2-1, the full variable domain reads GAGVSQSPSNKVTEKGKDVELRCDPISGHTALYWYRQSLGQGLEFLIYFQGNSAPDKSGLPSDRFSAERTGGSVSTLTIQRTQQEDSAVYLCASSGDSNEQFFGPGTRLTVL.

The chain joins TRBV19 to TRBJ1-2, with 10 bases aligning to TRBD1. The germline V gene has CDR1 LNHDA and CDR2 SQIVND (reference sequence). The CDR3 is 13 residues long. V shed 10 bases and J 2 bases; nucleotides not matched to a gene: 4. CDR3 protein: CATSTGGNYGYTF. DNA for the CDR3: TGTGCCACCTCGACAGGGGGCAACTATGGCTACACCTTC.

The genes are TRBV6-6 and TRBJ2-7; 8 bases map to TRBD2. Germline trimming cut 7 bases from V and 9 bases from J; bases unmatched to any gene: 11. The germline CDR1 and CDR2 sequences are MNHNY and SVGAGI (reference sequence). The CDR3 spans 13 residues. The CDR3 protein is CASTRGLVEPQYF. Here the CDR3 DNA reads TGTGCCAGCACCAGGGGACTAGTTGAGCCGCAGTACTTC.

In this sample, this clone turned up a few times. The chain joins TRBV4-1 to TRBJ1-3; TRBD1 is a possible D gene (5 bases). The CDR3 sequence is 14 residues long. V was trimmed by 4 bases and J by 2 bases, leaving 9 bases between them. Germline V CDR1 and CDR2: MGHRA, YSYEKL. The CDR3 protein is CASSLQGPGNTIYF. CDR3 nucleotide sequence: TGCGCCAGCAGCCTCCAGGGTCCTGGAAACACCATATATTTT.